This T cell receptor beta chain was profiled in a study of blood T cell repertoires in COVID-19. Cohorts were determined from participant-reported clinical history. Only in-frame clones appear in the TCRdb table, and some are missing; sequencing was by immunoSEQ multiplex PCR. The sample records 110,000 to 150,000 clones, 84% being singletons. Germline V CDR1 and CDR2: LNHDA, SQIVND (reference sequence). Trimming removed 5 bases at V and 4 bases at J, with 11 bases between. This CDR3 spans 14 amino acids. Source material: PBMCs or T cells enriched from blood (not recorded which). This receptor was identified in a middle-aged man with acute COVID-19. This sequence joins TRBV19 and TRBJ1-4, with D perhaps TRBD1 (5 bases). The CDR3 bases are TGTGCCAGTAGTCCCGGGACTCTTAATGAAAAACTGTTTTTT. This encodes CASSPGTLNEKLFF.